The text below deals with one T cell receptor (beta chain). These data belong to a study of blood T cell repertoires in COVID-19. Study background: The United States, Italy and Spain provided the acute and convalescent COVID-19 samples. T cells, B-cell-depleted T cells, or PBMCs provided the cDNA or gDNA that served as material.

In the authors' methods: Reference gene primer amplification in the assay estimated nucleated cell counts. Measured with immunoSEQ multiplex PCR; TCRdb has only the in-frame clones, and not every one. V and J calls and clone size are as listed in that table; D and trimming were resolved from the DNA. The data show around 260,000 clones, 80% to 90% seen once. The CDR3 runs to 15 residues. V lost 5 bases, J lost 3 bases, and 6 bases stayed unmatched. Germline CDR1 is SGHKS and CDR2 is YYEKEE (reference sequence). The V and J genes are TRBV5-5 and TRBJ1-3; TRBD1 agrees at 9 bases. This clonotype was sampled from a man aged 60 to 75 with acute or convalescent COVID-19. Input material: peripheral blood. CDR3 in DNA: TGTGCCAGCAGACTACAGGGGGCGGATGGAAACACCATATATTTT. Protein: CASRLQGADGNTIYF. Full variable domain (outside the CDR3, taken from reference TRBV5-5 and TRBJ1-3): DAGVTQSPTHLIKTRGQQVTLRCSPISGHKSVSWYQQVLGQGPQFIFQYYEKEERGRGNFPDRFSARQFPNYSSELNVNALLLGDSALYLCASRLQGADGNTIYFGEGSWLTVV.